This T cell receptor (beta chain) was captured by sequencing in a study of OX40 agonist ivuxolimab in advanced cancers. About the study: Patients were infused with ivuxolimab every 2 weeks at 0.01 to 10 mg/kg. Enrolled patients in dose escalation had cancers that were hepatocellular carcinoma, melanoma, renal cell or head and neck cancer.

Per germline, CDR1 PRHDT and CDR2 FYEKMQ (reference sequence). V lost 6 bases to trimming and J lost 1 base, with 13 bases between them. The CDR3 covers 15 residues. The study's findings and limits: Partial responders dosed at 0.1-3.0 mg/kg displayed clonal expansion ranking among the lowest. CD8+ T cells were the subset that, on average, had more expanded clones than CD4+.

Details on this clone: Its antigen is still unknown.

The method was immunoSEQ multiplex PCR; TCRdb's version includes in-frame clones alone and lacks a portion of them. In the table there are about 67,000 clones, around 80% of which are singletons. The rearrangement joins TRBV13 to TRBJ1-3; D gene ambiguous. Source: CD4+ or CD8+ T cells sorted from blood, taken in a trial of the OX40 agonist ivuxolimab. The receptor's source is an adult with an advanced solid tumor such as melanoma, head and neck, liver or kidney cancer. CDR3 nucleotide sequence: TGTGCCAGCAGGATCGCGGGAACATCTGGAAACACCATATATTTT. It translates to CASRIAGTSGNTIYF.